These 6 T cell receptor beta chains share one sample of origin, sequenced in a study of blood T cell repertoires in COVID-19. Assay: immunoSEQ multiplex PCR; the TCRdb copy retains only in-frame clones and omits some. The repertoire consists of approximately 150,000 clones, with approximately 80% occurring once and the leading ten covering roughly 6.4%. Sequencing was performed on PBMCs or T cells enriched from blood (not recorded which). Every receptor here comes from a woman between 40 and 50 years old who had recovered from COVID-19.

V and J are TRBV18 and TRBJ1-1; unclear D gene. The CDR3 spans 15 residues. Between the trimmed V and J ends, which lost 3 bases and 3 bases, there was a span of 14 bases. Looked up from germline, CDR1 is KGHSH and CDR2 is LQKENI. DNA for the CDR3: TGTGCCAGCTCACCCCGGGGTCAGATGGACACTGAAGCTTTCTTT. This codes for CASSPRGQMDTEAFF. Together with reference TRBV18 and TRBJ1-1, the CDR3 gives the full variable domain: NAGVMQNPRHLVRRRGQEARLRCSPMKGHSHVYWYRQLPEEGLKFMVYLQKENIIDESGMPKERFSAEFPKEGPSILRIQQVVRGDSAAYFCASSPRGQMDTEAFFGQGTRLTVV.

V is TRBV3-1 (or the pseudogene TRBV3-2) and J is TRBJ1-3; 7 nucleotides align to TRBD1. The CDR3 is 15 residues long. V shed 4 bases and J 1 base; nucleotides not matched to a gene: 4. Germline CDR1 is LGHDT and CDR2 is YNNKEL (reference sequence). CDR3 loop: CASSRGTASGNTIYF. The CDR3 bases are TGTGCCAGCAGCCGCGGGACAGCTTCTGGAAACACCATATATTTT.

The chain recombines TRBV3-1 (or the pseudogene TRBV3-2) with TRBJ2-1; a possible D gene is TRBD1 (6 bases). Germline V gene data show CDR1 as LGHDT and CDR2 as YNNKEL (reference sequence). V lost 0 bases and J 14 bases, leaving 20 bases between the germline ends. CDR3 size: 15 residues. CDR3 DNA: TGTGCCAGCAGCCAAGATGTTGTTCGCCGGGACATTGAGTTCTTC. It translates to CASSQDVVRRDIEFF.

The chain is built from TRBV29-1 and TRBJ2-1, with D hard to call. Germline V CDR1 and CDR2: SQVTM, ANQGSEA. CDR3 size: 13 residues. Trimming left V 2 bases short and J 0 bases short, with 5 bases between. CDR3 protein: CSVERLSYNEQFF. DNA of the CDR3: TGCAGCGTTGAACGTCTCTCCTACAATGAGCAGTTCTTC.

The V call is TRBV5-8, the J call TRBJ1-4; 9 bases align to TRBD1. With V trimmed by 3 bases and J by 8 bases, 8 bases remained unmatched. The CDR3 covers 15 residues. Germline CDR1 and CDR2: SGHTS and YDEGEE. As DNA, the CDR3 is TGTGCCAGCAGCTGGGGGACAGGGAACGGGGAAAAACTGTTTTTT. As protein: CASSWGTGNGEKLFF.

This clone appeared once. The gene calls are TRBV2 and TRBJ2-1, with 10 bases lining up with TRBD2. Germline V CDR1 and CDR2: SNHLY, FYNNEI. CDR3 size: 14 residues. After removal of 10 bases from V and 4 bases from J, the junction contained 7 bases not matched to a gene. CDR3 region: CAIDRTSGYNEQFF. The CDR3 DNA is TGTGCCATCGATCGGACTAGCGGATACAATGAGCAGTTCTTC.